These T cell receptor beta chains were read from a single sample in a study of OX40 agonist ivuxolimab in advanced cancers. TCRdb's table, derived via immunoSEQ multiplex PCR, lists solely in-frame clones and lacks some. This table holds 73,000 or so clones, about 89% found once. The starting material was CD4+ or CD8+ T cells sorted from blood, obtained in a trial of the OX40 agonist ivuxolimab. Every receptor here comes from an adult with an advanced solid tumor such as melanoma, head and neck, liver or kidney cancer. Both conserved end residues are part of each CDR3. Each record gives: D gene, clone size, V gene, J gene, CDR3 DNA, CDR3 protein. A D gene is named only where the DNA matches it firmly. Not all rows give a size; the values are once, few, many and, for expanded clones, a class.

TRBD1,-,TRBV29-1,TRBJ2-7,TGCAGCGCCCGGACAGGGGGCTTCTACGAGCAGTACTTC,CSARTGGFYEQYF
TRBD1,few,TRBV30,TRBJ1-3,TGTGCCTGGAGTGCCCGACAGGGGTCAAGCGCGAACTCTGGAAACACCATATATTTT,CAWSARQGSSANSGNTIYF
TRBD1,-,TRBV2,TRBJ1-2,TGTGCCAGCAGGGTAACAGGGGGGATAGACTATGGCTACACCTTC,CASRVTGGIDYGYTF
-,-,TRBV4-3,TRBJ2-1,TGCGCCAGCAGCCAAGGCTTGACAGGAGCCTACAATGAGCAGTTCTTC,CASSQGLTGAYNEQFF
TRBD2,-,TRBV7-2,TRBJ2-3,TGTGCCAGCAGCTTAGATCTAGCGGGGGGCACAGATACGCAGTATTTT,CASSLDLAGGTDTQYF
TRBD1,once,TRBV11-2,TRBJ1-1,TGTGCCAGCAGCTCGGATCGTCGCTCCGGGACAGGGAGGACTGAAGCTTTCTTT,CASSSDRRSGTGRTEAFF
TRBD2,-,TRBV5-8,TRBJ2-3,TGTGCCAGCAGCTGGGGATCTAGCGGGGGGGCCCGGGATACGCAGTATTTT,CASSWGSSGGARDTQYF
-,-,TRBV28,TRBJ1-2,TGTGCCAGCAGTTTAGGCCAGGGCGCCTATGGCTACACCTTC,CASSLGQGAYGYTF
-,once,TRBV18,TRBJ1-1,TGTGCCAGCTCACCTGGGGGGGCGACCCTGAACACTGAAGCTTTCTTT,CASSPGGATLNTEAFF
-,few,TRBV7-2,TRBJ1-2,TGTGCCAGCAGCGTACAGGGCAGCTATGGCTACACCTTC,CASSVQGSYGYTF
TRBD2,-,TRBV9,TRBJ2-3,TGTGCCAGCAGCGTAAAAGCGGGGGTCACAGATACGCAGTATTTT,CASSVKAGVTDTQYF
TRBD1,-,TRBV19,TRBJ1-5,TGTGCCAGTAGTATATTACAGGGGGCTGGCAATCAGCCCCAGCATTTT,CASSILQGAGNQPQHF
-,-,TRBV11-2,TRBJ1-2,TGTGCCAGCAGCCCGGAGCCTGGGCACGGTGGCTACACCTTC,CASSPEPGHGGYTF
TRBD2,-,TRBV29-1,TRBJ2-1,TGCAGCGGTAGCGGGGTCTCCTACAATGAGCAGTTCTTC,CSGSGVSYNEQFF
TRBD2,-,TRBV5-1,TRBJ2-5,TGCGCCAGCAGCTTGGGACTAGCGGGAGGGGAGACCCAGTACTTC,CASSLGLAGGETQYF
-,-,TRBV10-1,TRBJ2-2,TGCGCCAGCAGTTTTGGGGAGACCGGGGAGCTGTTTTTT,CASSFGETGELFF
TRBD1,-,TRBV18,TRBJ2-1,TGTGCCAGCTCACCCCGACAGGGGAAGATGAATGAGCAGTTCTTC,CASSPRQGKMNEQFF
-,once,TRBV6-6,TRBJ1-4,TGTGCCAGCGTCCCGGGGGGAGGAGGAGAAAAACTGTTTTTT,CASVPGGGGEKLFF
TRBD2,-,TRBV28,TRBJ2-7,TGTGCCAGCAGTCTCCCGACTAGCGGGGGGAACGAGCAGTACTTC,CASSLPTSGGNEQYF
-,-,TRBV7-8,TRBJ2-1,TGTGCCAGCAGCTTAGCGCGGGTCAGGGGCTACTACAGTGAGCAGTTCTTC,CASSLARVRGYYSEQFF
TRBD1,-,TRBV28,TRBJ1-1,TGTGCCAGCAGTTTATGGCAGGGGGGGCGAGCTTTCTTT,CASSLWQGGRAFF
-,-,TRBV2,TRBJ2-7,TGTGCCAGCGCAAATTACGAGCAGTACTTC,CASANYEQYF
TRBD1,few,TRBV9,TRBJ2-7,TGTGCCAGCAGTCGGACAGGGGACTACGAGCAGTACTTC,CASSRTGDYEQYF
-,-,TRBV7-8,TRBJ2-5,TGTGCCAGCAGCTCAACACCCGTGGGGGAGACCCAGTACTTC,CASSSTPVGETQYF
-,-,TRBV5-1,TRBJ1-6,TGCGCCAGCAGCTTGACCGGCCACCCAAAGGGTTCACCCCTCCACTTT,CASSLTGHPKGSPLHF
TRBD2,-,TRBV2,TRBJ2-1,TGTGCCAGCAGGGTTACTAGCGGGGGGTCCAATGAGCAGTTCTTC,CASRVTSGGSNEQFF
TRBD1,-,TRBV7-2,TRBJ1-2,TGTGCCAGCAGCTTCCCCGGGACAGGGGCGCGGGGCTACACCTTC,CASSFPGTGARGYTF
-,-,TRBV5-1,TRBJ2-2,TGCGCCAGCAGCTTTGCAAAAGGAGGCGCGAACACCGGGGAGCTGTTTTTT,CASSFAKGGANTGELFF
TRBD1,once,TRBV5-6,TRBJ1-1,TGTGCCAGCTGGACAGGGAGGAACACTGAAGCTTTCTTT,CASWTGRNTEAFF
TRBD2,-,TRBV7-2,TRBJ2-1,TGTGCCAGCAGCCCTCTACTAGCGGCGTTCTACAATGAGCAGTTCTTC,CASSPLLAAFYNEQFF
-,-,TRBV5-1,TRBJ1-3,TGCGCCAGCAGCTTGTCAGGGTTCGGAAACACCATATATTTT,CASSLSGFGNTIYF
TRBD1,-,TRBV6-5,TRBJ2-7,TGTGCCAGCAGTTACACCGGGACAGGGGGGTCGGAGCAGTACTTC,CASSYTGTGGSEQYF
-,-,TRBV28,TRBJ1-5,TGTGCCACCTCAGGTAATCAGCCCCAGCATTTT,CATSGNQPQHF
-,-,TRBV11-3,TRBJ2-2,TGTGCCAGCAGCTTAGATCTTTCGGGTGCCGGGGAGCTGTTTTTT,CASSLDLSGAGELFF
TRBD2,-,TRBV4-3,TRBJ2-6,TGCGCCAGCAGCCAAGACTGGGGGGGAGGAAGCGGGGCCAACGTCCTGACTTTC,CASSQDWGGGSGANVLTF
-,-,TRBV4-3,TRBJ1-1,TGCGCCAGCAGCCAAGAGCTGGGGAGAACTGAAGCTTTCTTT,CASSQELGRTEAFF
-,few,TRBV4-2,TRBJ1-2,TGTGCCAGCAGCCAAGTGAAGGACGATGGCTACACCTTC,CASSQVKDDGYTF
-,-,TRBV25-1,TRBJ2-7,TGTGCCAGTACAGGGTTCCACGAGCAGTACTTC,CASTGFHEQYF
-,-,TRBV19,TRBJ2-7,TGTGCCAGCCGGGGCATCTACGAGCAGTACTTC,CASRGIYEQYF
-,-,TRBV28,TRBJ2-4,TGTGCCAGCAGCCCCCCTCTCGCCCGCAACATTCAGTACTTC,CASSPPLARNIQYF
-,-,TRBV12-2,TRBJ2-6,TGTGCAAGTCGCTTACACAACAGAGGTGCTGGGGCCAACGTCCTGACTTTC,CASRLHNRGAGANVLTF
TRBD1,-,TRBV2,TRBJ1-2,TGTGCCAGCAGTGAACTGGCAGGGGGCCTCTATGGCTACACCTTC,CASSELAGGLYGYTF
-,-,TRBV4-1,TRBJ2-2,TGCGCCAGCAGCCAAGGACAGAACACCGGGGAGCTGTTTTTT,CASSQGQNTGELFF